This T cell receptor (beta chain) emerged from a study of T cell changes during pregnancy in multiple sclerosis. V was clipped by 4 bases and J by 3 bases; unmatched bases: 9. The CDR3 runs 15 residues. CDR1 SGHRS and CDR2 YFSETQ come from the germline V gene. Method: immunoSEQ multiplex PCR; TCRdb's copy keeps in-frame clones and lacks some. The data show about 41,000 clones, 89% seen once. Specimen: CD4+ T cells from peripheral blood mononuclear cells, collected in the first trimester of pregnancy. The chain couples TRBV5-1 to TRBJ2-5, with 7 nucleotides matching TRBD1. This TCR was recovered from a female donor with multiple sclerosis, enrolled in a pregnancy study. As DNA, the CDR3 is TGCGCCAGCAGCGCGACAGGGCGCGCAGAAGAGACCCAGTACTTC. Its translation: CASSATGRAEETQYF.